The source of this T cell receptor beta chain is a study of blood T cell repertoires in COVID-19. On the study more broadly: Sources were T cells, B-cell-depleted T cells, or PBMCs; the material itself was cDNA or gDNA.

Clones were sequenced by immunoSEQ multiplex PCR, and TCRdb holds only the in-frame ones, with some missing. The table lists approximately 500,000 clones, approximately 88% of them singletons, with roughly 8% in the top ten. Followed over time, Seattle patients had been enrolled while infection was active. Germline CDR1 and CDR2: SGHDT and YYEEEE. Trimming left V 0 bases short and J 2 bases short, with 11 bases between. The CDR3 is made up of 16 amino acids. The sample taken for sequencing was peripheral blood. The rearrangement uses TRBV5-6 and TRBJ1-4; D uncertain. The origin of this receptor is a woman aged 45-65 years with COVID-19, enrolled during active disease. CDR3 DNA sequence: TGTGCCAGCAGCTTGGATTGGAGGAGGACTAATGAAAAACTGTTTTTT. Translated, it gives CASSLDWRRTNEKLFF. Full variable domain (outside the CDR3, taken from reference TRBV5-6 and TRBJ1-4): DAGVTQSPTHLIKTRGQQVTLRCSPKSGHDTVSWYQQALGQGPQFIFQYYEEEERQRGNFPDRFSGHQFPNYSSELNVNALLLGDSALYLCASSLDWRRTNEKLFFGSGTQLSVL.